One sample yielded the 17 T cell receptor beta chains listed below, sequenced in a study of cytomegalovirus exposure and HLA in healthy donors. The PCR ran on 60 Vbeta and 13 Jbeta primers. Using immunoSEQ multiplex PCR, the repertoire was profiled, and TCRdb retains in-frame clones only, with some absent. Here the sample spans roughly 230,000 clones, about nine tenths being singletons. Sequencing was performed on PBMCs. The source of these receptors is a girl under 10 years old in good health and CMV-seronegative.

A single count supports this clone. V is TRBV9 and J is TRBJ2-2, with D perhaps TRBD2 (6 bases). The CDR3 runs 16 residues. In germline, CDR1 is SGDLS, CDR2 YYNGEE. Trimming removed 0 bases at V and 2 bases at J, with 11 bases between. CDR3 coding DNA: TGTGCCAGCAGCGTAGTGGCGGGACCCAACACCGGGGAGCTGTTTTTT. Protein sequence: CASSVVAGPNTGELFF.

The CDR3 bases are TGTGCCAGCAGCCTCACACGCTCCTACAATGAGCAGTTCTTC. It codes for CASSLTRSYNEQFF. The chain links TRBV6-1 to TRBJ2-1; D is ambiguous. Trimming left V 6 bases short and J 0 bases short, with 9 bases between. In germline, CDR1 is MNHNS, CDR2 SASEGT. The CDR3 is 14 residues long.

CDR3 residues: CATSRDAGGNTDTQYF. DNA of the CDR3: TGTGCCACCAGCAGAGACGCGGGGGGAAACACAGATACGCAGTATTTT. The genes are TRBV15 and TRBJ2-3; 8 positions agree with TRBD2. This CDR3 has 16 amino acids. The germline CDR1 and CDR2 sequences are LNHNV and YYDKDF (reference sequence). Unmatched junction bases numbered 4, after V lost 0 bases and J lost 2 bases.

V usage is TRBV9 and J usage is TRBJ2-1; the D gene is possibly TRBD2 (6 bases). V shed 2 bases and J shed 0 bases, with 24 bases lying between them. Germline V gives CDR1 SGDLS, CDR2 YYNGEE. This CDR3 region has 20 residues. The CDR3 bases are TGTGCCAGCAGCGTTACCTTAGCGGCACCTGATTTGAGCTCCTACAATGAGCAGTTCTTC. Residues: CASSVTLAAPDLSSYNEQFF.

V usage is TRBV6-5 and J usage is TRBJ1-3; perhaps TRBD1 as D (6 bases). V lost 0 bases to trimming and J lost 7 bases, with 10 bases between them. The CDR3 is made up of 14 amino acids. Per the germline V gene, CDR1 is MNHEY and CDR2 is SVGAGI. The CDR3 loop is CASSYSRQGNTIYF. In nucleotides, the CDR3 is TGTGCCAGCAGTTACTCTCGGCAGGGGAACACCATATATTTT.

The CDR3 loop reads CASRASGGPYNEQFF. In nucleotides, the CDR3 is TGTGCCAGCAGGGCCTCCGGGGGGCCCTACAATGAGCAGTTCTTC. The rearrangement uses TRBV27 and TRBJ2-1, with D perhaps matching TRBD2 (7 bases). V was cut by 6 bases and J by 2 bases, with 14 bases left in between. Looked up from germline, CDR1 is MNHEY and CDR2 is SMNVEV (reference sequence). The CDR3 contains 15 residues.

The genes are TRBV5-4 and TRBJ1-2; 8 bases agree with TRBD1. Per the germline V gene, CDR1 is SGHNT and CDR2 is YYREEE (reference sequence). The CDR3 has 14 amino acids. The V segment lost 0 bases and the J segment 7 bases; nucleotides outside the gene matches: 5. The CDR3 region has the DNA TGTGCCAGCAGCTTGGGGCAGGGGGCGCCTGGCTACACCTTC. Translation: CASSLGQGAPGYTF.

V is TRBV5-4 and J is TRBJ2-5, with D possibly TRBD1 on 5 matching bases. Germline V gene lookup returns CDR1 SGHNT and CDR2 YYREEE (reference sequence). The CDR3 is 13 amino acids. Deletions cut 4 bases from V and 3 bases from J, with 10 bases between. The CDR3 DNA sequence: TGTGCCAGCAGCCAGGGTTTGGAAGAGACCCAGTACTTC. Translating gives CASSQGLEETQYF.

This sequence joins TRBV21-1 and TRBJ2-1; TRBD2, the table's D call, was not compared with the DNA. TRBV21-1 is labeled a pseudogene. The CDR3 loop spans 18 amino acids. Written as DNA, the CDR3 is TGTGCCAGGGGGACTAGCGGTAGTGAATATATCCTCTACAATGAGCAGTTCTTC. Translating gives CARGTSGSEYILYNEQFF.

This clone was seen a single time. The chain recombines TRBV5-4 with TRBJ2-6; 11 bases align to TRBD2. This CDR3 is built from 17 residues. The V and J ends lost 4 bases and 0 bases, in that order; junction bases with no gene match: 3. The germline V gene encodes CDR1 SGHNT and CDR2 YYREEE (reference sequence). The CDR3 region is CASSQLAGASGANVLTF. In DNA, the CDR3 is TGTGCCAGCAGCCAACTAGCGGGAGCCTCTGGGGCCAACGTCCTGACTTTC.

CDR3 DNA sequence: TGTGCCAGCTCACCACCGGGACTAGCCAAAAACATTCAGTACTTC. Translating it yields CASSPPGLAKNIQYF. The V gene is TRBV18, the J gene TRBJ2-4; D might be TRBD2 (6 bases). V lost 0 bases and J lost 0, with 6 bases in between. Germline V gene data show CDR1 as KGHSH and CDR2 as LQKENI. The CDR3 has 15 amino acids.

V gene TRBV6-5 combines with J gene TRBJ1-1, with D tentatively TRBD1 (6 bases). This CDR3 spans 15 amino acids. V was clipped by 1 base and J by 1 base, with 10 bases between them. Germline V gene sequence: CDR1 MNHEY, CDR2 SVGAGI. CDR3 nucleotide sequence: TGTGCCAGCAGTTACTTCCCAGGGGCGAACACTGAAGCTTTCTTT. This codes for CASSYFPGANTEAFF.

The V gene is TRBV5-8, the J gene TRBJ1-2; D is undetermined. Germline CDR1 SGHTS, CDR2 YDEGEE. The CDR3 extends over 13 amino acids. V was clipped by 6 bases and J by 0 bases, with 9 bases between them. Here the CDR3 DNA reads TGTGCCAGCAAACAGCCCGCTAACTATGGCTACACCTTC. This gives the protein CASKQPANYGYTF.

This chain connects TRBV5-1 to TRBJ2-1; 8 bases line up with TRBD2. Germline CDR1 and CDR2: SGHRS and YFSETQ. Trimming cost V 4 bases and J 0 bases; bases outside gene matches: 9. The CDR3 totals 17 residues. The CDR3 DNA sequence: TGCGCCAGCAGCCCGTCGACTAGCGCCAGCTCCTACAATGAGCAGTTCTTC. Its translation is CASSPSTSASSYNEQFF.

This rearrangement joins TRBV25-1 to TRBJ1-6; a weak D match, TRBD1 (6 bases). Looked up from germline, CDR1 is MGHDK and CDR2 is SYGVNS. The V end was cut by 8 bases, the J end by 2 bases, with 13 bases between. There are 15 residues in the CDR3. The DNA for the CDR3 is TGTGCCAGCTCACGGAAGGGGGCCTATAATTCACCCCTCCACTTT. It yields the protein CASSRKGAYNSPLHF.

The chain employs TRBV6-6 and TRBJ1-5; 7 bases are a match to TRBD1. Germline V gene lookup returns CDR1 MNHNY and CDR2 SVGAGI (reference sequence). V trimming: 2 bases; J trimming: 4 bases; junction bases outside the gene matches: 2. The CDR3 consists of 14 residues. The CDR3 loop is CASSYRGQNQPQHF. The DNA of the CDR3 is TGTGCCAGCAGTTACCGGGGACAGAATCAGCCCCAGCATTTT.

Remarks on this clone: Other DNA sequences in the same sample also yield this CDR3. The chain uses TRBV9 and TRBJ2-7; 8 bases are a match to TRBD1. CDR1 and CDR2 from the germline V gene are SGDLS and YYNGEE. With V trimmed by 4 bases and J by 4 bases, 4 bases remained unmatched. The CDR3 totals 13 residues. CDR3 DNA: TGTGCCAGCAGCCCCAGACAGGGGTACGAGCAGTACTTC. Translating it yields CASSPRQGYEQYF.